Listed below are T cell receptor beta chains from one sample, sequenced in a study of identical twins. TCRdb processed the 5' RACE reads anew with MiXCR; each CDR3 protein has one entry. The sample yields about 200,000 distinct CDR3 sequences, about 10% seen once. Sequencing used memory T cells sorted from blood. The receptors come from a man aged 45 to 65 in good health. Both conserved end residues are part of each CDR3. Each record gives: CDR3 DNA, CDR3 protein, clone size, V gene, D gene, J gene. D genes are given only for firm matches. Clone size is stated in some rows and not others, as once, few, many or a class when expanded.

CDR3nt: TGTGCCAGCAGCGTAGGCAGGACGGGCACAGATACGCAGTATTTT; CDR3aa: CASSVGRTGTDTQYF; abundance: few; v_gene: TRBV9; d_gene: -; j_gene: TRBJ2-3
CDR3nt: TGCGCCAGCGCGCCCGGAGCGGTCGTAGATACGCAGTATTTT; CDR3aa: CASAPGAVVDTQYF; abundance: few; v_gene: TRBV5-1; d_gene: -; j_gene: TRBJ2-3
CDR3nt: TGCGCCAGCGAGCGGGCGCGAAACGATCAGCCCCAGCATTTT; CDR3aa: CASERARNDQPQHF; abundance: many; v_gene: TRBV5-1; d_gene: -; j_gene: TRBJ1-5
CDR3nt: TGTGCAGGTGGTGCACAATTTGGGACCGAAAATGGCTACACCTTC; CDR3aa: CAGGAQFGTENGYTF; abundance: many; v_gene: TRBV11-2; d_gene: -; j_gene: TRBJ1-2
CDR3nt: TGTGCCAGCAGACAGGGGGGGTCCTACACAGATACGCAGTATTTT; CDR3aa: CASRQGGSYTDTQYF; abundance: few; v_gene: TRBV6-1; d_gene: -; j_gene: TRBJ2-3
CDR3nt: TGTGCCAGCAGTTCTGACGGACTAACAGGCAATCAGCCCCAGCATTTT; CDR3aa: CASSSDGLTGNQPQHF; abundance: few; v_gene: TRBV27; d_gene: -; j_gene: TRBJ1-5
CDR3nt: TGTGCCACCACTTTCACAGTAAGGTCCGGCGAGCAGTACTTC; CDR3aa: CATTFTVRSGEQYF; abundance: -; v_gene: TRBV6-2/TRBV6-3; d_gene: -; j_gene: TRBJ2-7
CDR3nt: TGCAGCGTCAAACAACAGGGGAACGAGCAGTACTTC; CDR3aa: CSVKQQGNEQYF; abundance: many; v_gene: TRBV29-1; d_gene: TRBD1; j_gene: TRBJ2-7
CDR3nt: TGCGCCAGCAGCCAAGAGTTGACGCAGAATTCACCCCTCCACTTT; CDR3aa: CASSQELTQNSPLHF; abundance: many; v_gene: TRBV4-3; d_gene: -; j_gene: TRBJ1-6
CDR3nt: TGCGCCAGCAGCCATGATCCAAGCGGGAGCTGGTCCGATGAGCAGTTCTTC; CDR3aa: CASSHDPSGSWSDEQFF; abundance: few; v_gene: TRBV4-3; d_gene: TRBD2; j_gene: TRBJ2-1
CDR3nt: TGCAGCGTCCGACAGGGGGGTTCAGATACGCAGTATTTT; CDR3aa: CSVRQGGSDTQYF; abundance: -; v_gene: TRBV29-1; d_gene: TRBD1; j_gene: TRBJ2-3
CDR3nt: TGCAGTGCTAACCGGGACACTTTCTACAATGAGCAGTTCTTC; CDR3aa: CSANRDTFYNEQFF; abundance: -; v_gene: TRBV20-1; d_gene: -; j_gene: TRBJ2-1
CDR3nt: TGCAGTGTGGTCGAGGGGAATGGTTATGGCTACACCTTC; CDR3aa: CSVVEGNGYGYTF; abundance: many; v_gene: TRBV20-1; d_gene: -; j_gene: TRBJ1-2